The 17 T cell receptor beta chains reported below all come from one sample, sequenced in a study of blood T cell repertoires in COVID-19. Measured with immunoSEQ multiplex PCR; TCRdb has only the in-frame clones, and not every one. Of around 100,000 clones listed, about 85% are singletons. Sequencing was performed on peripheral blood. These receptors were obtained from a woman aged 70-85 years with active or convalescent COVID-19.

This rearrangement joins TRBV19 to TRBJ2-1, with D unresolved. This CDR3 contains 17 residues. Germline V gene sequence: CDR1 LNHDA, CDR2 SQIVND (reference sequence). The V gene lost 1 base and the J gene lost 4 bases, with 17 bases spanning the gap. Here the CDR3 reads CASSIGRRDFLYNEQFF. The CDR3 DNA follows: TGTGCCAGTAGTATAGGACGCAGAGACTTCCTTTACAATGAGCAGTTCTTC.

The V and J genes are TRBV4-3 and TRBJ1-2; D is possibly TRBD1 (6 bases). There are 16 residues in the CDR3. Trimming pared 0 bases from V and 7 bases from J, leaving 18 bases between. The germline V gene encodes CDR1 LGHNA and CDR2 YSLEER. Written as DNA, the CDR3 is TGCGCCAGCAGCCAAGATCACAGGGCTCTGGTCTCTGGCTACACCTTC. Amino acid sequence: CASSQDHRALVSGYTF.

Here the CDR3 reads CATSRTQGTSEKLFF. The CDR3 nucleotides are TGTGCCACCAGCAGAACACAGGGTACCAGCGAAAAACTGTTTTTT. The rearrangement joins TRBV15 to TRBJ1-4; D is possibly TRBD1 (6 bases). Germline V lookup: CDR1 LNHNV, CDR2 YYDKDF (reference sequence). This CDR3 spans 15 amino acids. Deletions cut 2 bases from V and 8 bases from J, with 15 bases between.

This clone was seen a single time. The chain couples TRBV5-1 to TRBJ2-1; no clear D. CDR1 and CDR2 from the germline V gene are SGHRS and YFSETQ. V shed 0 bases and J shed 5 bases, with 9 bases lying between them. This CDR3 has 14 residues. The DNA of the CDR3 is TGCGCCAGCAGCTTGGCTTCCCGAGACAATGAGCAGTTCTTC. Protein: CASSLASRDNEQFF.

This sequence joins TRBV6-1 and TRBJ1-5; a weak D match, TRBD1 (6 bases). The CDR3 has 12 amino acids. The germline CDR1 and CDR2 sequences are MNHNS and SASEGT. V was cut by 2 bases and J by 10 bases, with 9 bases left in between. CDR3 sequence: CASSEPGVPQHF. DNA for the CDR3: TGTGCCAGCAGTGAACCAGGGGTCCCCCAGCATTTT.

The chain joins TRBV2 to TRBJ2-7; 8 positions agree with TRBD2. V lost 4 bases to trimming and J lost 4 bases; unmatched junction nucleotides: 6. This CDR3 contains 14 residues. Germline V gene sequence: CDR1 SNHLY, CDR2 FYNNEI. CDR3 residues: CASSGTSLRYEQYF. In DNA, the CDR3 is TGTGCCAGCAGTGGGACTAGCCTTCGATACGAGCAGTACTTC.

V is TRBV18 and J is TRBJ2-7; maybe TRBD1 (5 bases). The CDR3 runs 13 residues. Germline-derived CDR1 and CDR2 are KGHSH and LQKENI. With 4 bases removed from V and 3 bases from J, the gap between germline ends came to 10 bases. The CDR3 nucleotides read TGTGCCAGCTCACGGGAACAGGTCTACGAGCAGTACTTC. Its translation is CASSREQVYEQYF.

This chain uses TRBV2 with TRBJ1-3; D is undetermined. The CDR3 is 13 amino acids. Trimming stripped 2 bases from V and 2 bases from J, with 4 bases between. Germline-derived CDR1 and CDR2 are SNHLY and FYNNEI. The CDR3 sequence is CASSELPGNTIYF. CDR3 DNA sequence: TGTGCCAGCAGTGAACTACCTGGAAACACCATATATTTT.

The V and J genes are TRBV23-1 and TRBJ2-5; TRBD1 matches 7 bases. TRBV23-1 carries the ORF label, with uncertain function. Germline trimming cut 2 bases from V and 0 bases from J; bases unmatched to any gene: 6. The CDR3 is 16 residues long. The CDR3 DNA sequence: TGCGCCAGCAGTCAAGCCGGGACAGAGTACCAAGAGACCCAGTACTTC. Its protein is CASSQAGTEYQETQYF.

The chain is built from TRBV18 and TRBJ1-1; the D gene is possibly TRBD1 (5 bases). The CDR3 extends over 16 amino acids. CDR1 is KGHSH, CDR2 LQKENI, per germline. Deletions cut 0 bases from V and 0 bases from J, with 11 bases between. The CDR3 DNA reads as TGTGCCAGCTCACCACCTCAGGGAAGGGTGAACACTGAAGCTTTCTTT. As protein: CASSPPQGRVNTEAFF. Full variable domain (missing parts from reference TRBV18 and TRBJ1-1): NAGVMQNPRHLVRRRGQEARLRCSPMKGHSHVYWYRQLPEEGLKFMVYLQKENIIDESGMPKERFSAEFPKEGPSILRIQQVVRGDSAAYFCASSPPQGRVNTEAFFGQGTRLTVV.

This clone was detected a few times. V and J are TRBV28 and TRBJ1-1; no firm D call. The CDR3 covers 17 residues. Between the trimmed V and J ends, which lost 11 bases and 0 bases, there was a span of 25 bases. Per germline, CDR1 MDHEN and CDR2 SYDVKM. DNA for the CDR3: TGTGCCCGCCGGTGGAAGCTACGTCGGCGGATGAACACTGAAGCTTTCTTT. Translated: CARRWKLRRRMNTEAFF. Combining the CDR3 with reference TRBV28 and TRBJ1-1 gives the whole variable domain DVKVTQSSRYLVKRTGEKVFLECVQDMDHENMFWYRQDPGLGLRLIYFSYDVKMKEKGDIPEGYSVSREKKERFSLILESASTNQTSMYLCARRWKLRRRMNTEAFFGQGTRLTVV.

Notes on this clone: Other DNA sequences in the sample encode the same CDR3. The V call is TRBV28, the J call TRBJ1-4; 7 positions match TRBD1. The CDR3 has 13 amino acids. Germline loops: CDR1 MDHEN, CDR2 SYDVKM. V lost 6 bases, J lost 7 bases, and 5 bases stayed unmatched. CDR3 nucleotides: TGTGCCAGCAGGAGGACAGGAACTGAAAAACTGTTTTTT. Residues: CASRRTGTEKLFF.

The V gene is TRBV11-2, the J gene TRBJ2-3, with no clear D. Germline V gene data show CDR1 as SGHAT and CDR2 as FQNNGV. Deletions cut 0 bases from V and 3 bases from J, with 4 bases between. The CDR3 is 13 residues long. The CDR3 DNA sequence: TGTGCCAGCAGCTTAGACCTAACAGATACGCAGTATTTT. This encodes CASSLDLTDTQYF.

The chain joins TRBV7-2 to TRBJ1-4; 9 nucleotides line up with TRBD1. Germline V gives CDR1 SGHTA, CDR2 FQGNSA. The CDR3 is made up of 15 amino acids. V was clipped by 1 base and J by 8 bases; unmatched bases: 5. The CDR3 region has the DNA TGTGCCAGCAGCTTAGGGGGACAGGGAGGGGAAAAACTGTTTTTT. Its protein is CASSLGGQGGEKLFF.

This rearrangement joins TRBV15 to TRBJ2-5, with D possibly matching TRBD1 (6 bases). The ends were cut back, 0 bases at V and 2 bases at J, with 13 bases in the middle. This CDR3 region has 16 residues. CDR1 is LNHNV, CDR2 YYDKDF, per germline (reference sequence). In DNA form, the CDR3 reads TGTGCCACCAGCAGAGATCAGGGAAGGGGGCAAGAGACCCAGTACTTC. It is translated as CATSRDQGRGQETQYF.

The rearrangement uses TRBV12-3 or TRBV12-4 and TRBJ1-2; perhaps TRBD1 as D (6 bases). The V and J ends lost 5 bases and 4 bases respectively, with 11 bases between them. The CDR3 length is 13 residues. The DNA of the CDR3 is TGTGCCAGCAGTCCTGACAGGAGCTATGGCTACACCTTC. This gives the protein CASSPDRSYGYTF.

V and J are TRBV11-3 and TRBJ2-1, with D tentatively TRBD2 (5 bases). In germline, CDR1 is SGHNT, CDR2 YENEEA. The CDR3 has 12 amino acids. V was cut by 0 bases and J by 9 bases, with 6 bases left in between. The CDR3 sequence is CASSLDRGEQFF. Written as DNA, the CDR3 is TGTGCCAGCAGCTTAGATCGGGGTGAGCAGTTCTTC.